Listed below are T cell receptor beta chains from one sample, sequenced in a study of blood T cell repertoires in COVID-19. Sequenced by immunoSEQ multiplex PCR; TCRdb stores in-frame clones only, minus some. This sample has 100,000 to 150,000 clones, with approximately 83% found just once. Sequencing input: peripheral blood. The source of these receptors is a man older than 75 with active or convalescent COVID-19. Both conserved end residues are part of each CDR3. A D gene is named only where the DNA matches it firmly. Part of the rows lack a size; the others show once, few, many or a class for expanded clones.

TRBV6-5	NA	TRBJ2-7	TRBD1	15	CASSLKKRTGVEQYF	TGTGCCAGCAGCCTCAAGAAAAGGACAGGGGTCGAGCAGTACTTC
TRBV6-5	NA	TRBJ2-1	TRBD1	15	CASSVPGQGAREQFF	TGTGCCAGCAGCGTCCCGGGACAGGGGGCGCGTGAGCAGTTCTTC
TRBV24-1	NA	TRBJ2-2	TRBD1	15	CATSEGATYTGELFF	TGTGCCACCAGCGAGGGGGCGACTTACACCGGGGAGCTGTTTTTT
TRBV7-9	NA	TRBJ2-1	TRBD2	16	CASSLVTSGINNEQFF	TGTGCCAGCAGCTTAGTGACTAGCGGGATTAACAATGAGCAGTTCTTC
TRBV21-1	NA	TRBJ1-2	NA	12	CASSGLHYGYTF	TGTGCCAGCAGCGGGCTCCACTATGGCTACACCTTC
TRBV7-9	NA	TRBJ2-7	NA	15	CASSLRGTEGSEQYF	TGTGCCAGCAGCTTAAGGGGCACTGAAGGGTCCGAGCAGTACTTC
TRBV10-3	NA	TRBJ2-2	NA	14	CAIKIVPGTGELFF	TGTGCCATCAAAATAGTCCCGGGCACCGGGGAGCTGTTTTTT
TRBV5-5	NA	TRBJ1-5	NA	15	CASSPGGAVGQPQHF	TGTGCCAGCAGCCCCGGGGGGGCGGTGGGTCAGCCCCAGCATTTT
TRBV7-7	NA	TRBJ2-7	NA	13	CASSSFSVGEQYF	TGTGCCAGCAGCTCCTTCTCGGTCGGCGAGCAGTACTTC
TRBV19	NA	TRBJ1-5	TRBD1	16	CASSSDRGHSNQPQHF	TGTGCCAGTAGTTCGGACAGGGGCCATAGCAATCAGCCCCAGCATTTT
TRBV27	few	TRBJ2-5	TRBD2	13	CASSEELATTQYF	TGTGCCAGCAGCGAAGAACTAGCGACGACCCAGTACTTC
TRBV27	NA	TRBJ1-5	TRBD1	15	CASKVGQGDNQPQHF	TGTGCCAGCAAGGTGGGACAGGGCGATAATCAGCCCCAGCATTTT
TRBV9	few	TRBJ1-2	TRBD1	15	CASSLETGGTYGYTF	TGTGCCAGCAGCCTCGAGACAGGGGGCACCTATGGCTACACCTTC
TRBV19	NA	TRBJ2-1	NA	15	CASSLGPNPNNEQFF	TGTGCCAGTAGCCTAGGTCCTAACCCCAACAATGAGCAGTTCTTC
TRBV2	once	TRBJ1-3	NA	15	CASSVGLLSGNTIYF	TGTGCCAGCAGTGTGGGGCTTCTCTCTGGAAACACCATATATTTT
TRBV19	NA	TRBJ1-1	NA	13	CASILTGDTEAFF	TGTGCCAGTATCTTAACAGGAGATACTGAAGCTTTCTTT
TRBV5-1	few	TRBJ1-1	TRBD1	14	CASSSQGTVSEAFF	TGCGCCAGCAGCTCTCAAGGGACAGTCAGTGAAGCTTTCTTT
TRBV6-6	few	TRBJ1-1	TRBD1	12	CASSPGQGEAFF	TGTGCCAGCAGCCCCGGACAGGGAGAAGCTTTCTTT
TRBV11-2	NA	TRBJ2-5	NA	13	CASSSPNYATQYF	TGTGCCAGCAGCTCGCCTAACTATGCGACCCAGTACTTC
TRBV4-2	NA	TRBJ1-2	TRBD1	15	CASSHDRDRVYGYTF	TGTGCCAGCAGCCATGACCGGGACAGGGTCTATGGCTACACCTTC
TRBV6-4	NA	TRBJ2-6	TRBD1	16	CASPGQGPSGANVLTF	TGTGCCAGCCCGGGACAGGGGCCTTCTGGGGCCAACGTCCTGACTTTC
TRBV5-1	NA	TRBJ2-7	NA	14	CASQSQGPTYEQYF	TGCGCCAGCCAAAGCCAGGGTCCTACCTACGAGCAGTACTTC
TRBV2	NA	TRBJ2-3	TRBD2	16	CASGEGSGTNTDTQYF	TGTGCCAGCGGGGAAGGTAGCGGGACAAACACAGATACGCAGTATTTT
TRBV29-1	few	TRBJ1-1	NA	13	CSVEVGQGTEAFF	TGCAGCGTTGAAGTTGGGCAGGGGACTGAAGCTTTCTTT
TRBV7-9	NA	TRBJ1-5	TRBD1	17	CASSLHGSGQGSWPQHF	TGTGCCAGCAGCTTACACGGGTCGGGACAGGGCAGCTGGCCCCAGCATTTT
TRBV5-4	NA	TRBJ2-1	TRBD1	16	CASSASSGQGYNEQFF	TGTGCCAGCAGCGCATCGTCGGGACAGGGCTACAATGAGCAGTTCTTC
TRBV24-1	NA	TRBJ2-2	TRBD1	18	CATSDLAPQGARVGELFF	TGTGCCACCAGTGATTTGGCCCCTCAGGGGGCGAGAGTCGGGGAGCTGTTTTTT
TRBV5-1	NA	TRBJ2-3	NA	12	CASSSNTDTQYF	TGCGCCAGCAGCTCTAACACAGATACGCAGTATTTT
TRBV4-3	NA	TRBJ1-1	TRBD1	17	CASSQDWLDRGHTEAFF	TGCGCCAGCAGCCAAGACTGGTTAGACAGGGGTCACACTGAAGCTTTCTTT
TRBV28	NA	TRBJ1-5	NA	12	CASSLGGWPQHF	TGTGCCAGCAGTTTGGGGGGTTGGCCCCAGCATTTT
TRBV19	NA	TRBJ2-3	NA	15	CASSVGPSGTDTQYF	TGTGCCAGTAGTGTAGGGCCGTCGGGGACAGATACGCAGTATTTT
TRBV5-1	NA	TRBJ2-5	TRBD1	17	CASSLGTGQGRGETQYF	TGCGCCAGCAGCTTGGGGACCGGACAGGGGCGAGGGGAGACCCAGTACTTC
TRBV5-5	NA	TRBJ2-1	TRBD2	16	CASRPSGSLSYNEQFF	TGTGCCAGCAGACCTAGCGGTTCACTATCCTACAATGAGCAGTTCTTC
TRBV5-6	NA	TRBJ1-1	NA	17	CASSSRRTYRSNTEAFF	TGTGCCAGCAGCTCGAGACGGACCTACAGGTCTAACACTGAAGCTTTCTTT
TRBV6-6	NA	TRBJ2-3	NA	14	CASSPSTSTDTQYF	TGTGCCAGCAGTCCCTCGACTAGCACAGATACGCAGTATTTT
TRBV7-2	NA	TRBJ1-5	NA	13	CASSLSGHQPQHF	TGTGCCAGCAGCTTATCTGGGCATCAGCCCCAGCATTTT
TRBV6-1	once	TRBJ1-4	TRBD1	14	CASSYSRDSEKLFF	TGTGCCAGCAGTTATAGCCGGGACAGCGAAAAACTGTTTTTT
TRBV4-3	NA	TRBJ2-3	NA	15	CASSQDPYAGDTQYF	TGCGCCAGCAGCCAAGACCCCTACGCGGGAGATACGCAGTATTTT
TRBV20-1	NA	TRBJ2-7	TRBD2	11	CSVGTNYEQYF	TGCAGCGTCGGGACTAACTACGAGCAGTACTTC
TRBV5-1	NA	TRBJ2-2	TRBD2	16	CASSFTSGGNTGELFF	TGCGCCAGCAGCTTTACTAGCGGGGGAAACACCGGGGAGCTGTTTTTT
TRBV10-3	NA	TRBJ1-5	TRBD1	15	CAIAPGQGSNQPQHF	TGTGCCATAGCTCCGGGACAGGGGAGCAATCAGCCCCAGCATTTT